Given below is one TCR beta chain in context. Seattle patients were enrolled during active infection and followed longitudinally. These data originate in a study of blood T cell repertoires in COVID-19. Study summary: Samples taken during acute and convalescent COVID-19 were collected in the United States, Italy and Spain. The analysed material was cDNA or gDNA that came from T cells, B-cell-depleted T cells, or PBMCs.

Here immunoSEQ multiplex PCR was the method, and the copy in TCRdb shows in-frame clones only, minus some. In the table there are 150,000 or so clones, approximately 85% of which are singletons. Trimming removed 5 bases at V and 4 bases at J, with 11 bases between. The CDR3 is 13 residues long. Germline-derived CDR1 and CDR2 are SEHNR and FQNEAQ (reference sequence). This TCR came from a man aged 55 to 70 with COVID-19, enrolled during active disease. The gene calls are TRBV7-9 and TRBJ1-1; D gene ambiguous. Sequencing was done on a sample of peripheral blood. CDR3 DNA: TGTGCCAGCAGCAGTTACACCGTCACTGAAGCTTTCTTT. This sequence encodes CASSSYTVTEAFF.